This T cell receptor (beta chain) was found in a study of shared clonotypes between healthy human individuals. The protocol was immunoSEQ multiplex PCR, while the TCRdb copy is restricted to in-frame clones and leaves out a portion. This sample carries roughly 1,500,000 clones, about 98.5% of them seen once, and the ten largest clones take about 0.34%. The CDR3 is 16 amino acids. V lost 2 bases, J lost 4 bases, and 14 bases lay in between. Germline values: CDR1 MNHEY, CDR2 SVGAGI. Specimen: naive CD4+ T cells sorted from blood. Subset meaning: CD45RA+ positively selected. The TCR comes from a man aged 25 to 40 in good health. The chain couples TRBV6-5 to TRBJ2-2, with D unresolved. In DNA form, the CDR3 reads TGTGCCAGCAGTTACGATCTTCCCCTTGGCACCGGGGAGCTGTTTTTT. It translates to CASSYDLPLGTGELFF.